This T cell receptor beta chain is from a study of long-term antiretroviral therapy in people with HIV. Study-wide findings and caveats: Spans of CDR3 length were tighter for HIV repertoires than for controls.

At least one PBMC sample before ART and at least two after were required. Between the trimmed V and J ends, which lost 6 bases and 1 base, there was a span of 24 bases. Per the germline V gene, CDR1 is KGHSH and CDR2 is LQKENI. The length of the CDR3 is 18 residues. A word on this clone: Its antigen is not known.

Version v3.0 of the immunoSEQ assay ran at survey level. Target depth was 40,000-50,000 T-cell genomes per sample. Sequencing was performed with immunoSEQ multiplex PCR; in TCRdb, only in-frame clones are kept and a portion is missing. The sample records about 22,000 clones, 65% to 90% being singletons. The sequencing here drew on unsorted PBMCs, taken 0.1 years before starting antiretroviral therapy. This TCR was recovered from a young man with HIV. The chain combines TRBV18 with TRBJ2-5; the D is unclear. CDR3 sequence reads: CASSSVGRNEWGQETQYF. CDR3 nucleotides: TGTGCCAGCTCTTCCGTAGGTCGAAATGAGTGGGGCCAAGAGACCCAGTACTTC.